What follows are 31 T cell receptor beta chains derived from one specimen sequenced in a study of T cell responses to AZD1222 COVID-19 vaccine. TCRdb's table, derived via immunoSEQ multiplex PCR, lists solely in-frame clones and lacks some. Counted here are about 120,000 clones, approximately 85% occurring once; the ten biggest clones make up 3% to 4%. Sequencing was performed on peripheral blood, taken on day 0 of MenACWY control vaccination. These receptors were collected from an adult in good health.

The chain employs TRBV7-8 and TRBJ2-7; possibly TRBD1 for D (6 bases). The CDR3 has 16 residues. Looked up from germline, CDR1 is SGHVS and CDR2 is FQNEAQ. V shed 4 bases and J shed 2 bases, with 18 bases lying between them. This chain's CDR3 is CASSSPGGGLAYEQYF. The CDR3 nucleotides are TGTGCCAGCAGCTCCCCGGGTGGGGGCCTTGCCTACGAGCAGTACTTC.

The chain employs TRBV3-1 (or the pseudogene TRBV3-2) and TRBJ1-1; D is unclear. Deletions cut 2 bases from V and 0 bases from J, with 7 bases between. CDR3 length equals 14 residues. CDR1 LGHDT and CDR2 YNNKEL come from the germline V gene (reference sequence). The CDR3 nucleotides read TGTGCCAGCAGCCAATGGAACATGAACACTGAAGCTTTCTTT. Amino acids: CASSQWNMNTEAFF.

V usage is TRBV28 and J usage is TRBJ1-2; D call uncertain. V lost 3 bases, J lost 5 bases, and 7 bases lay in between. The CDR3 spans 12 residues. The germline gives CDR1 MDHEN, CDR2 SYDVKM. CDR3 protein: CASSFGMYGYTF. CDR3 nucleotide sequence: TGTGCCAGCAGTTTCGGGATGTATGGCTACACCTTC.

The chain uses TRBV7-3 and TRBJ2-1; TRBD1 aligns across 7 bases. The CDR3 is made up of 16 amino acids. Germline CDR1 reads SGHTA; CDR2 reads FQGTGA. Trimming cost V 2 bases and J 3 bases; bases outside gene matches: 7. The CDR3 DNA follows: TGTGCCAGCAGCTTAGGCTGGGCAGGGGGCTACAATGAGCAGTTCTTC. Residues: CASSLGWAGGYNEQFF.

CDR3 coding DNA: TGTGCCAGCAGTAACCTCTATGGCTACACCTTC. The encoded protein is CASSNLYGYTF. The chain carries TRBV28 and TRBJ1-2; D gene uncertain. CDR1 and CDR2 from the germline V gene are MDHEN and SYDVKM. This CDR3 contains 11 residues. V was trimmed by 5 bases and J by 4 bases, leaving 5 bases between them.

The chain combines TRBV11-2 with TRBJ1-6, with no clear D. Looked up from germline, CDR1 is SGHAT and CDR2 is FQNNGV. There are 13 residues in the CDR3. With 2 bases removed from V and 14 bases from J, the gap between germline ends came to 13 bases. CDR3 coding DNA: TGTGCCAGCAGCTTACCATCCACGGTTACCCTCCACTTT. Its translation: CASSLPSTVTLHF.

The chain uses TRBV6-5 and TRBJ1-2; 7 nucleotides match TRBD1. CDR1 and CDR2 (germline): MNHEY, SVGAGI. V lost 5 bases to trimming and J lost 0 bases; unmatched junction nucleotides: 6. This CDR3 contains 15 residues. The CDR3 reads CASSMTGLANYGYTF. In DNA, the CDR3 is TGTGCCAGCAGTATGACAGGGCTAGCTAACTATGGCTACACCTTC.

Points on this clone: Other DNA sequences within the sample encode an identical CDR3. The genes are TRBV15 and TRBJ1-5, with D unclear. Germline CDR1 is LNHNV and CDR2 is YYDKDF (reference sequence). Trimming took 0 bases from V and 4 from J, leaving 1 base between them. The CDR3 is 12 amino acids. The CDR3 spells CATSRENQPQHF. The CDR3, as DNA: TGTGCCACCAGCAGAGAAAATCAGCCCCAGCATTTT.

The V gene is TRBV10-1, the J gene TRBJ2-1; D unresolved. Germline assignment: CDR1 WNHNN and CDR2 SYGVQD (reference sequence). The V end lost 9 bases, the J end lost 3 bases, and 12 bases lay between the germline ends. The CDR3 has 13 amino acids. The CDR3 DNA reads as TGCGCCAGTCAACAAAGCCTCTACAATGAGCAGTTCTTC. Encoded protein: CASQQSLYNEQFF.

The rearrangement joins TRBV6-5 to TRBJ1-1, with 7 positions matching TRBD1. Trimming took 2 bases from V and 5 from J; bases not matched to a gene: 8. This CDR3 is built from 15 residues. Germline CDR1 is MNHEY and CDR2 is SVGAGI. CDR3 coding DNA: TGTGCCAGCAGTTACGGGAACAGGGGAAGAACTGAAGCTTTCTTT. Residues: CASSYGNRGRTEAFF.

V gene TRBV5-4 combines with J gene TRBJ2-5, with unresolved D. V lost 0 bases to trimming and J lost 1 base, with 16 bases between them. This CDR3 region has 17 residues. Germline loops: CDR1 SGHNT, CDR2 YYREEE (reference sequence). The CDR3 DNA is TGTGCCAGCAGCTTGGCCTTGGACCCTCAGGCCCAAGAGACCCAGTACTTC. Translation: CASSLALDPQAQETQYF.

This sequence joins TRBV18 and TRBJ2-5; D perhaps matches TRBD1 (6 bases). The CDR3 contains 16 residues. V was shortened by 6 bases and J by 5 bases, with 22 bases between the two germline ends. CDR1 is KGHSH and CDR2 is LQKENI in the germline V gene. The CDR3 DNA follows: TGTGCCAGCTCTCCAAGGGGGAGAGACCTGAGGGAGACCCAGTACTTC. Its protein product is CASSPRGRDLRETQYF.

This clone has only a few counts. This chain's CDR3 is CASTRERGNQPQHF. For the CDR3, the DNA is TGCGCCAGCACCCGCGAAAGGGGAAATCAGCCCCAGCATTTT. The chain combines TRBV4-1 with TRBJ1-5; tentatively, D is TRBD1 (5 bases). Germline CDR1 reads MGHRA; CDR2 reads YSYEKL. Trimming left V 7 bases short and J 4 bases short, with 14 bases between. The CDR3 length is 14 residues.

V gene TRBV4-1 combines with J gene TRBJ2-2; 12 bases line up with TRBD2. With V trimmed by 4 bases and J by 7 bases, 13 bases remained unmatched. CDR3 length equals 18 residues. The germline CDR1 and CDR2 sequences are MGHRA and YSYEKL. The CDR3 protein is CASSLRLAGAVRSGELFF. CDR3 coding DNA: TGCGCCAGCAGCCTTCGACTAGCGGGGGCCGTACGGAGCGGGGAGCTGTTTTTT.

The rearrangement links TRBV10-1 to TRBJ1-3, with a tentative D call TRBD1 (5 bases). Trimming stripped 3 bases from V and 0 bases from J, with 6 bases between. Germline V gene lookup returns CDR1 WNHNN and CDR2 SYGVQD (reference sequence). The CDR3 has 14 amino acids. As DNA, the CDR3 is TGCGCCAGCAGTGAAGGGGCCTCTGGAAACACCATATATTTT. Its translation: CASSEGASGNTIYF.

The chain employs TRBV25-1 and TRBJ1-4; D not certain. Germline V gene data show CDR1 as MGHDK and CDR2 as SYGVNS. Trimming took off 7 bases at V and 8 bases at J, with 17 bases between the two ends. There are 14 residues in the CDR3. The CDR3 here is CASINREEWEKLFF. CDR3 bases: TGTGCCAGCATCAATCGGGAGGAGTGGGAAAAACTGTTTTTT.

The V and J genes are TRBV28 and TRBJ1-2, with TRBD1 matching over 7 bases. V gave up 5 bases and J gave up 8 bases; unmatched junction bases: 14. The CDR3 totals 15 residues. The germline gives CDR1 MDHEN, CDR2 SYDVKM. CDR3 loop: CASSPRGGAPRGYTF. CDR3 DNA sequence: TGTGCCAGCAGTCCCCGAGGGGGCGCGCCCCGGGGCTACACCTTC.

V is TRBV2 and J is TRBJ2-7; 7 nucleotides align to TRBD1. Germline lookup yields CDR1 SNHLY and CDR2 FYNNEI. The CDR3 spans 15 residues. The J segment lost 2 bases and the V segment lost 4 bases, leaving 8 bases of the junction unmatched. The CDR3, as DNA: TGTGCCAGCAGTGTTCTACAGGGGTCCACCTACGAGCAGTACTTC. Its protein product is CASSVLQGSTYEQYF.

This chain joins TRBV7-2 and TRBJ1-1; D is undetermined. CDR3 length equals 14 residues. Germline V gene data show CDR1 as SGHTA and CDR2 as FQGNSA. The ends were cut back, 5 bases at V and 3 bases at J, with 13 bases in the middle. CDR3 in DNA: TGTGCCAGCAGCCCCGTGAGGAGGGACACTGAAGCTTTCTTT. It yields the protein CASSPVRRDTEAFF.

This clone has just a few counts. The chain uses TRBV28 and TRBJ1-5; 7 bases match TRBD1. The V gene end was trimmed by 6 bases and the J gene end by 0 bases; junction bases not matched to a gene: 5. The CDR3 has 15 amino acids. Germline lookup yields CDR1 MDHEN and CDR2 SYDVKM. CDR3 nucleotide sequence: TGTGCCAGCAGCAATTACAGGGGTAGCAATCAGCCCCAGCATTTT. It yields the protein CASSNYRGSNQPQHF.

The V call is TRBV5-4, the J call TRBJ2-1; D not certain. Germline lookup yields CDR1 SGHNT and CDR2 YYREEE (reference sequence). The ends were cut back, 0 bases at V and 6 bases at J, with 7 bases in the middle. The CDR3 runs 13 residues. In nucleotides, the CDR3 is TGTGCCAGCAGCTTGGTAGCTGCCAATGAGCAGTTCTTC. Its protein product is CASSLVAANEQFF.

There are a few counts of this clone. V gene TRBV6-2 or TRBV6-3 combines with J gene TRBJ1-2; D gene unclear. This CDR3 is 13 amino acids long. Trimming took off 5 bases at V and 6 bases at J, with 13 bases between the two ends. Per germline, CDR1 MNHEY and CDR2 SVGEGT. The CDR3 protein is CASSRPDMDGYTF. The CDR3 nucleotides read TGTGCCAGCAGTCGACCGGATATGGATGGCTACACCTTC.

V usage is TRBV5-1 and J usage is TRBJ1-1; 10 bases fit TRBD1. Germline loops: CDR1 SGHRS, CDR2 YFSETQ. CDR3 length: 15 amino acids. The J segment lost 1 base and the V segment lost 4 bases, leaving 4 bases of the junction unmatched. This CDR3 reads CASSPWTGGNTEAFF. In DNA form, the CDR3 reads TGCGCCAGCAGCCCGTGGACAGGGGGGAACACTGAAGCTTTCTTT.

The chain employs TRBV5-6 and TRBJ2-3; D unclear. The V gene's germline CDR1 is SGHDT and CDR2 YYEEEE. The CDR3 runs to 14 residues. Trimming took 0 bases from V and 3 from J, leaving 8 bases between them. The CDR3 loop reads CASSLAGGTDTQYF. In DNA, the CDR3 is TGTGCCAGCAGCTTGGCCGGCGGTACAGATACGCAGTATTTT. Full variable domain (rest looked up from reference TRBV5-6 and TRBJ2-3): DAGVTQSPTHLIKTRGQQVTLRCSPKSGHDTVSWYQQALGQGPQFIFQYYEEEERQRGNFPDRFSGHQFPNYSSELNVNALLLGDSALYLCASSLAGGTDTQYFGPGTRLTVL.

CDR3 in DNA: TGTGCCAGCAGCCCAGACAGGGGGGGGCGAAAACTGTTTTTT. This sequence encodes CASSPDRGGRKLFF. This chain uses TRBV7-2 with TRBJ1-4; 9 bases match TRBD1. Trimming took 5 bases from V and 10 from J; bases not matched to a gene: 8. Germline V lookup: CDR1 SGHTA, CDR2 FQGNSA. This CDR3 has 14 residues.

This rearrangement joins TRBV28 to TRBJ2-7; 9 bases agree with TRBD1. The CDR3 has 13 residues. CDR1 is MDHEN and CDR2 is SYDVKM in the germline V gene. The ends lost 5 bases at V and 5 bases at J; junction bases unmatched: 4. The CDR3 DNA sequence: TGTGCCAGCAGTACGGGGACAGGGAACGAGCAGTACTTC. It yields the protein CASSTGTGNEQYF.

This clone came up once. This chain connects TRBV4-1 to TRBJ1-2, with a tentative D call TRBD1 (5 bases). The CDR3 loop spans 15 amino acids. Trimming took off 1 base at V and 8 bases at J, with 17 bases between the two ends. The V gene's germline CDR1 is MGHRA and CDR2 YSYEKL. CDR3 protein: CASSQATPGWGGYTF. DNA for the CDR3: TGCGCCAGCAGCCAAGCGACCCCAGGGTGGGGAGGCTACACCTTC.

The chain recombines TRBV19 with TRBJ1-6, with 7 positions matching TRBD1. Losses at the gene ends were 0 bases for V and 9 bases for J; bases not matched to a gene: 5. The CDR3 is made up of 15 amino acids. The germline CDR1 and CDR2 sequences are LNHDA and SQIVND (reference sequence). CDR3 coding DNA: TGTGCCAGTAGTATAGAGCGTACAGGGGTTTCACCCCTCCACTTT. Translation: CASSIERTGVSPLHF.

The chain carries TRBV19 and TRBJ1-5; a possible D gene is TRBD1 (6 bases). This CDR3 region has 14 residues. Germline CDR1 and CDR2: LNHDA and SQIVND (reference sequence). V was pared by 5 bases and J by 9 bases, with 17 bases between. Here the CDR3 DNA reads TGTGCCAGTAGTTTGGACAGTGGGAGGGGGCCCCAGCATTTT. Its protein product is CASSLDSGRGPQHF.

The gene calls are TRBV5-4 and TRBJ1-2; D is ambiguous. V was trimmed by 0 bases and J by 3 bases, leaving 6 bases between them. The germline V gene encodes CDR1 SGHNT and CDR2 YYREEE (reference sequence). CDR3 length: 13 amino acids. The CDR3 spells CASSLEVDYGYTF. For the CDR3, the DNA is TGTGCCAGCAGCTTGGAGGTCGACTATGGCTACACCTTC.

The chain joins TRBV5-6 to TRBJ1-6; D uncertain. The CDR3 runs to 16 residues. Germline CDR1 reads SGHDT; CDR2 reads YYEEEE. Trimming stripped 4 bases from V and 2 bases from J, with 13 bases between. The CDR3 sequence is CASSRRVLAYNSPLHF. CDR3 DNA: TGTGCCAGCAGCCGAAGGGTGTTGGCCTATAATTCACCCCTCCACTTT.